This TCR beta chain emerged from a study of early T cells in non-severe SARS-CoV-2 infection. Study observations and caveats: Matching with VDJdb favored anti-spike CD8 responses (missing private and CD4 specificities).

Individual cDNA molecules carried attached unique molecular identifiers. TCRdb passed the 5' RACE reads through MiXCR, listing each CDR3 protein once. The data contain tens of thousands of distinct CDR3 sequences, 7% to 9.5% of them singletons. This CDR3 contains 15 residues. Germline loops: CDR1 ENHRY, CDR2 SYGVKD. The junction had 9 bases not matched to a gene; V was cut back by 10 bases and J by 4 bases. As to this clonotype: No antigen is known for it.

Material: whole blood, obtained at baseline. The clonotype originates from an adult who was a healthcare worker with PCR-confirmed SARS-CoV-2 infection or an uninfected control (not recorded which). The V gene is TRBV10-3, the J gene TRBJ2-1; 11 bases line up with TRBD2. CDR3 sequence (DNA): TGTGCCACACTAGCGGGAGTGAGAGGGTACAATGAGCAGTTCTTC. It yields the protein CATLAGVRGYNEQFF.